In its sample, the clone carrying this T cell receptor (beta chain) ranks as medium-sized. The antigen is unknown. None of the patients had undergone any treatment ahead of thyroid surgery. This CDR3 comprises 14 residues. The ends were cut back, 1 base at V and 4 bases at J, with 10 bases in the middle. The sample belongs to a study of metastatic and nonmetastatic thyroid tumors. Study overall: Peripheral blood and tumor or nodule samples from malignant and benign thyroid patients were compared.

Findings and limits, study-wide: Reported TCR beta diversity, measured in blood and tumor, was significantly higher for malignant thyroid tumors than for benign nodules.

In the original workflow: A distant-metastasis classifier for papillary thyroid cancer was built using CDR3 differences across clinicopathological groups. MiXCR re-clonotyped the PCR reads for TCRdb. TCRdb's processing, not the study's, gives the V and J calls here. The sample shows tens of thousands of clones, about 25% of them seen only once. The chain joins TRBV12-3 or TRBV12-4 to TRBJ1-1; D not resolved. The sample taken for sequencing was blood. The source is a male donor with papillary thyroid cancer or a benign thyroid nodule (not recorded which). Some clones in this sample may be carry-over from other donors' samples. This CDR3 reads CASSLGGMITEAFF. The CDR3 nucleotides read TGTGCCAGCAGTTTAGGAGGGATGATCACTGAAGCTTTCTTT.